These 4 T cell receptor beta chains came from one sample sequenced in a study of OX40 agonist ivuxolimab in advanced cancers. Data came from immunoSEQ multiplex PCR; TCRdb stores just in-frame clones and leaves some out. This sample carries over 35,000 clones, 80% to 90% of them seen once, and the ten largest clones take 4% to 5%. The sample consisted of CD4+ or CD8+ T cells sorted from blood, taken in a trial of the OX40 agonist ivuxolimab. The receptors were gathered from an adult with an advanced solid tumor such as melanoma, head and neck, liver or kidney cancer.

This clone was recorded only once. The J gene is TRBJ1-6, the V gene TRBV4-2; tentative D call: TRBD1 (5 bases). Trimming pared 0 bases from V and 5 bases from J, leaving 23 bases between. The CDR3 spans 20 residues. The germline CDR1 and CDR2 sequences are LGHNA and YNFKEQ. The CDR3 coding sequence is TGTGCCAGCAGCCAAGATGGCCTCACGCGGTTTGGGGGAAATAATTCACCCCTCCACTTT. Translated, it gives CASSQDGLTRFGGNNSPLHF.

The chain uses TRBV5-8 and TRBJ1-2; 10 bases match TRBD1. Germline V CDR1 and CDR2: SGHTS, YDEGEE. Unmatched junction bases numbered 15, after V lost 2 bases and J lost 8 bases. This CDR3 is built from 17 residues. The CDR3 reads CASSFTGTGVFLGGYTF. In DNA, the CDR3 is TGTGCCAGCAGCTTCACCGGGACAGGGGTATTTTTGGGAGGCTACACCTTC.

The chain uses TRBV15 and TRBJ2-5; no firm D call. V shed 1 base and J shed 2 bases, with 5 bases lying between them. The CDR3 is 13 residues long. Germline-derived CDR1 and CDR2 are LNHNV and YYDKDF (reference sequence). In nucleotides, the CDR3 is TGTGCCACCAGCAGAGGGTTTCAAGAGACCCAGTACTTC. As protein: CATSRGFQETQYF. The entire variable domain, with the rest obtained from reference TRBV15 and TRBJ2-5, is as follows: DAMVIQNPRYQVTQFGKPVTLSCSQTLNHNVMYWYQQKSSQAPKLLFHYYDKDFNNEADTPDNFQSRRPNTSFCFLDIRSPGLGDTAMYLCATSRGFQETQYFGPGTRLLVL.

The chain carries TRBV11-2 and TRBJ2-3; maybe TRBD2 (5 bases). Trimming cost V 1 base and J 6 bases, with 11 bases left between them. Germline assignment: CDR1 SGHAT and CDR2 FQNNGV. The length of the CDR3 is 14 residues. The CDR3 coding sequence is TGTGCCAGCAGCTTAGGGACGGAGGTGGATACGCAGTATTTT. Amino acid sequence: CASSLGTEVDTQYF. Supplemented by reference TRBV11-2 and TRBJ2-3, the full variable domain reads EAGVAQSPRYKIIEKRQSVAFWCNPISGHATLYWYQQILGQGPKLLIQFQNNGVVDDSQLPKDRFSAERLKGVDSTLKIQPAKLEDSAVYLCASSLGTEVDTQYFGPGTRLTVL.